Following are 7 T cell receptor beta chains from one sample sequenced in a study of vaccination effects on CD4 cells after COVID-19. Sequencing used immunoSEQ multiplex PCR; TCRdb keeps in-frame clones, though not all of them. The sample yields under 85,000 clones, 60% to 85% seen once. Their cognate antigens are unknown. In the ViraFEST assay, antigen-specific CD4+ clonotypes were identified by expansion after peptide-pool stimulation. Investigators separated out CD4+ T cells once about 10 days of culture had passed. All study participants received two doses of BNT162b2 or mRNA-1273 vaccine. The specimen comprised CD4+ T cells from PBMCs cultured with HCoV-OC43 spike peptides, sampled after COVID-19 vaccination. Subset given: HCoV-OC43 spike overlapping peptide pool stimulation. Source of these receptors: a human donor who received a COVID-19 vaccine.

This clone was observed once. J is TRBJ2-3 and V is TRBV10-2, with TRBD2 matching 7 bases. In germline, CDR1 is WSHSY, CDR2 SAAADI. V dropped 6 bases and J dropped 1; count of bases not matched to a gene: 7. This CDR3 is built from 15 residues. CDR3 residues: CASRMRGSGTDTQYF. The CDR3 bases are TGCGCCAGCAGGATGCGGGGGTCTGGCACAGATACGCAGTATTTT.

The genes are TRBV2 and TRBJ1-5; D is undetermined. Trimming removed 5 bases at V and 4 bases at J, with 12 bases between. CDR3 length: 14 residues. Germline V lookup: CDR1 SNHLY, CDR2 FYNNEI. The CDR3 nucleotides are TGTGCCAGCAGTCTCTCGCAAGGGAATCAGCCCCAGCATTTT. As protein: CASSLSQGNQPQHF. The full variable domain, rest sourced from reference TRBV2 and TRBJ1-5, is EPEVTQTPSHQVTQMGQEVILRCVPISNHLYFYWYRQILGQKVEFLVSFYNNEISEKSEIFDDQFSVERPDGSNFTLKIRSTKLEDSAMYFCASSLSQGNQPQHFGDGTRLSIL.

V is TRBV6-5 and J is TRBJ1-1; 7 bases align to TRBD1. Germline V CDR1 and CDR2: MNHEY, SVGAGI. Unmatched junction bases numbered 4, after V lost 0 bases and J lost 3 bases. This CDR3 spans 15 amino acids. The CDR3 here is CASSYSYRGDTEAFF. The DNA for the CDR3 is TGTGCCAGCAGTTACTCGTACAGGGGCGACACTGAAGCTTTCTTT.

The chain uses TRBV12-5 and TRBJ2-2; D may be TRBD1 or TRBD2 (5 bases each). The germline V gene has CDR1 LGHNT and CDR2 FRNRAP. V shed 0 bases and J shed 4 bases, with 12 bases lying between them. CDR3 size: 16 residues. Here the CDR3 reads CASGLVLGGGTGELFF. CDR3 nucleotide sequence: TGTGCTAGTGGTTTGGTACTGGGTGGGGGCACCGGGGAGCTGTTTTTT.

V usage is TRBV15 and J usage is TRBJ1-4; perhaps TRBD1 as D (6 bases). Germline V CDR1 and CDR2: LNHNV, YYDKDF (reference sequence). This CDR3 comprises 15 residues. Trimming pared 3 bases from V and 2 bases from J, leaving 10 bases between. CDR3 in amino acids: CATSRGGATNEKLFF. Written as DNA, the CDR3 is TGTGCCACCAGCAGGGGGGGGGCGACTAATGAAAAACTGTTTTTT.

The rearrangement uses TRBV28 and TRBJ1-5; no clear D gene. This CDR3 is 14 amino acids long. Germline V gene sequence: CDR1 MDHEN, CDR2 SYDVKM. V was clipped by 3 bases and J by 7 bases, with 13 bases between them. CDR3: CASSFSRTVQPQHF. CDR3 bases: TGTGCCAGCAGTTTCTCTCGAACCGTCCAGCCCCAGCATTTT.

The chain has TRBV10-1 and TRBJ2-3; tentative D call: TRBD1 (6 bases). V shed 2 bases and J shed 4 bases, with 10 bases lying between them. Per the germline V gene, CDR1 is WNHNN and CDR2 is SYGVQD (reference sequence). The CDR3 consists of 14 residues. The CDR3: CASSETGLADTQYF. The CDR3 bases are TGCGCCAGCAGTGAGACAGGGCTGGCAGATACGCAGTATTTT.